These 13 T cell receptor beta chains came from one sample sequenced in a study of long-term antiretroviral therapy in people with HIV. The assay, immunoSEQ v3.0, was run at survey level. Sequenced by immunoSEQ multiplex PCR; TCRdb stores in-frame clones only, minus some. The table records 30,000 to 40,000 clones, over 85% of them present only once. Material: unsorted PBMCs, obtained just over 5 years after starting antiretroviral therapy. The receptors shown here come from a woman in her fifties or sixties with HIV.

The V gene is TRBV4-1, the J gene TRBJ2-7; D is unclear. With 4 bases removed from V and 0 bases from J, the gap between germline ends came to 4 bases. The CDR3 is 12 amino acids. CDR1 is MGHRA, CDR2 YSYEKL, per germline. CDR3 nucleotide sequence: TGCGCCAGCAGCCGTACCTCCTACGAGCAGTACTTC. Its translation is CASSRTSYEQYF.

CDR3 in amino acids: CASSEGGWGTQYF. Here the CDR3 DNA reads TGTGCCAGCAGTGAAGGGGGGTGGGGGACCCAGTACTTC. This chain links TRBV6-1 with TRBJ2-5; D might be TRBD1 or TRBD2, each matching 5 bases. Trimming stripped 1 base from V and 7 bases from J, with 10 bases between. The germline V gene has CDR1 MNHNS and CDR2 SASEGT. The CDR3 totals 13 residues.

V gene TRBV7-9 combines with J gene TRBJ2-1; 7 nucleotides line up with TRBD2. Germline lookup yields CDR1 SEHNR and CDR2 FQNEAQ (reference sequence). J gave up 5 bases and V 2 bases, and 6 bases lay outside the gene matches. CDR3 length: 15 amino acids. The CDR3 here is CASSLIPGLDNEQFF. CDR3 DNA sequence: TGTGCCAGCAGCTTAATCCCTGGACTAGACAATGAGCAGTTCTTC.

This rearrangement joins TRBV5-1 to TRBJ2-1; 8 bases match TRBD1. The CDR3 sequence is 15 residues long. V was pared by 4 bases and J by 5 bases, with 8 bases of the junction left unmatched. CDR1 SGHRS and CDR2 YFSETQ come from the germline V gene. The CDR3 coding sequence is TGCGCCAGCAGCCTCGGATGGGACAGGCACAATGAGCAGTTCTTC. Encoded protein: CASSLGWDRHNEQFF.

Written as DNA, the CDR3 is TGCAGTGCTCTGGAACAATATGGCTACACCTTC. It yields the protein CSALEQYGYTF. V gene TRBV20-1 combines with J gene TRBJ1-2; the D is unclear. Trimming left V 5 bases short and J 5 bases short, with 9 bases between. This CDR3 is 11 amino acids long. Germline CDR1 DFQATT, CDR2 SNEGSKA (reference sequence).

The chain has TRBV2 and TRBJ1-4; D not certain. The CDR3 loop spans 14 amino acids. Germline CDR1 and CDR2: SNHLY and FYNNEI. The V end was cut by 4 bases, the J end by 7 bases, with 13 bases between. In DNA, the CDR3 is TGTGCCAGCAGTGGCCGGGCTTGGGGTGAAAAACTGTTTTTT. Protein: CASSGRAWGEKLFF.

The rearrangement links TRBV5-6 to TRBJ2-1; 7 bases match TRBD1. This CDR3 is built from 13 residues. From germline, CDR1 is SGHDT and CDR2 YYEEEE. V gave up 2 bases and J gave up 14 bases; unmatched junction bases: 10. Here the CDR3 DNA reads TGTGCCAGCAGCTTCGGGCACAGGGGCCCGGAGTTCTTC. Translation: CASSFGHRGPEFF. The whole variable domain, remainder taken from reference TRBV5-6 and TRBJ2-1, is DAGVTQSPTHLIKTRGQQVTLRCSPKSGHDTVSWYQQALGQGPQFIFQYYEEEERQRGNFPDRFSGHQFPNYSSELNVNALLLGDSALYLCASSFGHRGPEFFGPGTRLTVL.

The V gene is TRBV18, the J gene TRBJ2-3; D is undetermined. This CDR3 contains 14 residues. CDR1 is KGHSH and CDR2 is LQKENI in the germline V gene. Trimming shortened V by 8 bases and J by 6 bases, and 18 bases separated the two germline ends. In nucleotides, the CDR3 is TGTGCCAGCCGACACGACACTACCAGGGATACGCAGTATTTT. Protein sequence: CASRHDTTRDTQYF.

This rearrangement joins TRBV19 to TRBJ1-1, with D possibly being TRBD1 (5 bases). The germline V and J ends were trimmed by 4 bases and 3 bases, with 15 bases remaining between them. Germline V gene lookup returns CDR1 LNHDA and CDR2 SQIVND (reference sequence). CDR3 length: 15 amino acids. The CDR3 region is CASSTTLGGDTEAFF. The CDR3 DNA is TGTGCCAGTAGTACGACATTGGGGGGGGACACTGAAGCTTTCTTT.

This rearrangement joins TRBV11-3 to TRBJ1-1, with 9 bases identical to TRBD1. The CDR3 consists of 14 residues. V lost 1 base to trimming and J lost 5 bases; unmatched junction nucleotides: 2. Germline V CDR1 and CDR2: SGHNT, YENEEA. CDR3 in amino acids: CASSLGGTGTEAFF. The CDR3 nucleotides are TGTGCCAGCAGCTTAGGTGGGACAGGGACTGAAGCTTTCTTT.

This sequence joins TRBV19 and TRBJ1-5; D unclear. Germline V CDR1 and CDR2: LNHDA, SQIVND (reference sequence). V dropped 3 bases and J dropped 6 bases, with 6 bases sitting between them. This CDR3 region has 12 residues. CDR3 protein: CASSIVGQPQHF. The CDR3 bases are TGTGCCAGTAGTATTGTGGGTCAGCCCCAGCATTTT.

The chain uses TRBV4-3 and TRBJ2-3, with 8 bases lining up with TRBD2. The ends lost 0 bases at V and 7 bases at J; junction bases unmatched: 9. The germline V gene encodes CDR1 LGHNA and CDR2 YSLEER. The CDR3 loop spans 16 amino acids. CDR3 bases: TGCGCCAGCAGCCAAGATTCCAGCGGGGGATGGAATACGCAGTATTTT. This codes for CASSQDSSGGWNTQYF.

This clone was recorded once. The chain has TRBV6-5 and TRBJ1-6; 10 nucleotides align to TRBD1. The CDR3 has 15 amino acids. V lost 5 bases and J lost 10; bases outside the gene matches: 8. CDR1 and CDR2 (germline): MNHEY, SVGAGI. CDR3 region: CASSRSGTGVSPLHF. CDR3 nucleotides: TGTGCCAGCAGTCGCTCCGGGACAGGGGTCTCACCCCTCCACTTT.